This T cell receptor beta chain originates from a study of metastatic and nonmetastatic thyroid tumors. Whole-study context: For malignant and benign thyroid patients, tumor or nodule tissue and blood were the sources whose repertoires were compared.

Germline V CDR1 and CDR2: SGHRS, YFSETQ. The CDR3 totals 14 residues. With 4 bases clipped from V and 3 bases from J, the junction kept 4 bases outside the gene matches. All patients were untreated before thyroid surgery. Whole-study results and caveats: As reported, TCR beta diversity in blood and tumor was significantly higher in malignant thyroid tumors than in benign nodules.

Of note for this clone: Antigen unknown.

As handled by the study authors: The distant-metastasis classifier for papillary thyroid cancer was built from CDR3 differences across clinicopathological groups. TCRdb re-called the PCR reads with MiXCR. The authors' filters were not applied to this entry. The sample includes roughly 4,500 clones, approximately 40% of them seen just once. The receptor comes from a male donor with papillary thyroid cancer or a benign thyroid nodule (not recorded which). Some clones in this sample may be carry-over from other donors' samples. Input material: tumor tissue. This chain links TRBV5-1 with TRBJ2-1; the match to TRBD1 covers 7 bases. The DNA for the CDR3 is TGCGCCAGCAGCGTGGGACAGAACTACAATGAGCAGTTCTTC. Its protein is CASSVGQNYNEQFF.